Sequencing of this TCR beta chain was carried out in a study of cytomegalovirus exposure and HLA in healthy donors. Findings of the study overall: Specificity of a few CMV-associated chains for CMV antigens was verified in vitro.

There are a few counts of this clone. Antigen: not known. The PCR was carried out with 60 Vbeta primers and 13 Jbeta primers. Sequencing used immunoSEQ multiplex PCR; TCRdb keeps in-frame clones, though not all of them. Seen here are 120,000 or so clones, about 80% observed once, and the top ten hold roughly 3.5%. The sequence was obtained from a middle-aged woman in good health and CMV-seropositive. The specimen was PBMCs.

This CDR3 is CASSFQGTEQYF. The CDR3, as DNA: TGCGCCAGCAGCTTTCAGGGTACCGAGCAGTACTTC. The chain uses TRBV5-1 and TRBJ2-7; weak D call: TRBD1 (5 bases). Germline values: CDR1 SGHRS, CDR2 YFSETQ. The CDR3 has 12 residues. Trimming took 2 bases from V and 6 from J, leaving 9 bases between them.